The present T cell receptor beta chain was sequenced within a study of neoadjuvant anti-PD-1 for oral cavity cancer. The data were produced by immunoSEQ multiplex PCR, yet TCRdb's version contains in-frame clones alone and is incomplete. The data contain 9,500 to 12,000 clones, roughly half of them seen just once; the ten biggest clones take up over 20%. CDR3 length: 19 amino acids. J gave up 0 bases and V 4 bases, and 7 bases lay outside the gene matches. The germline CDR1 and CDR2 sequences are SGHRS and YFSETQ. Worth noting for this clone: What it recognizes is unknown.

Overall study findings and caveats: Post-treatment tumors with larger preexisting clones showed more shrinkage.

V usage is TRBV5-1 and J usage is TRBJ2-1, with 16 bases fitting TRBD2. The material was tumor tissue, obtained before nivolumab (anti-PD-1) treatment. The receptor was derived from a person aged 40 to 85 with oral cavity squamous cell carcinoma. The CDR3: CASSPGLAGGPSSYNEQFF. The CDR3 DNA reads TGCGCCAGCAGCCCGGGACTAGCGGGGGGGCCTAGCTCCTACAATGAGCAGTTCTTC.